These 29 T cell receptor beta chains share one sample of origin, sequenced in a study of human T cells and chemical hapten exposure. Regarding time point: pre-sensitization, week 0. Described treatment: therapeutic diphenylcyclopropenone sensitization with weekly scalp DPC. From the RACE reads, TCRdb called clonotypes with MiXCR, one entry per CDR3 protein. This sample has fewer than 200,000 distinct CDR3 sequences, with about 31% found just once. Sequencing used whole blood, obtained in connection with sensitization to the hapten diphenylcyclopropenone (DPC). These receptors all come from a woman aged 25 to 39 with alopecia areata. Some clones in this sample may be carry-over from other donors' samples.

This clonotype was seen a few times. The chain recombines TRBV4-1 with TRBJ2-7, with D unresolved. This CDR3 is 13 amino acids long. CDR1 is MGHRA, CDR2 YSYEKL, per germline. Trimming removed 3 bases at V and 5 bases at J, with 11 bases between. The CDR3 nucleotides are TGCGCCAGCAGCCAGTCCCGATCCGACGAGCAGTACTTC. Translated: CASSQSRSDEQYF.

V gene TRBV7-9 combines with J gene TRBJ1-3; no clear D. In germline, CDR1 is SEHNR, CDR2 FQNEAQ (reference sequence). With 3 bases removed from V and 0 bases from J, the gap between germline ends came to 9 bases. This CDR3 has 15 residues. In DNA form, the CDR3 reads TGTGCCAGCAGCTTTGAGGTACCCTCTGGAAACACCATATATTTT. It translates to CASSFEVPSGNTIYF.

The J gene is TRBJ2-6, the V gene TRBV10-3, with 8 bases aligning to TRBD1. The CDR3 is 18 residues long. Losses at the gene ends were 5 bases for V and 0 bases for J; bases not matched to a gene: 9. Germline assignment: CDR1 ENHRY and CDR2 SYGVKD. The DNA for the CDR3 is TGTGCCATCAGTTCAACAGGGGGAACCCTCTCTGGGGCCAACGTCCTGACTTTC. It encodes CAISSTGGTLSGANVLTF.

This chain links TRBV6-2 or TRBV6-3 with TRBJ1-1; possible D gene TRBD1, 5 bases. V was trimmed by 6 bases and J by 0 bases, leaving 8 bases between them. The CDR3 covers 13 residues. Germline CDR1 reads MNHEY; CDR2 reads SVGEGT. This CDR3 reads CASSRVMNTEAFF. The CDR3 bases are TGTGCCAGCAGCAGGGTCATGAACACTGAAGCTTTCTTT.

This chain connects TRBV5-1 to TRBJ2-3; TRBD1 aligns across 8 bases. From germline, CDR1 is SGHRS and CDR2 YFSETQ. With 4 bases clipped from V and 2 bases from J, the junction kept 12 bases outside the gene matches. The length of the CDR3 is 17 residues. The CDR3 protein is CASSAWADRVSTDTQYF. The CDR3, as DNA: TGCGCCAGCAGCGCCTGGGCGGACAGGGTGTCCACAGATACGCAGTATTTT.

This chain joins TRBV29-1 and TRBJ1-1, with no clear D. Germline CDR1 and CDR2: SQVTM and ANQGSEA. The V end was cut by 7 bases, the J end by 0 bases, with 12 bases between. The CDR3 length is 13 residues. The CDR3 region is CSGTRAMNTEAFF. The DNA for the CDR3 is TGCAGCGGGACGAGGGCCATGAACACTGAAGCTTTCTTT.

The sample holds a few counts of this clonotype. The junction differs from germline at one of its ends, possibly a read error. This chain uses TRBV4-3 with TRBJ1-6; no definite D call. Germline V CDR1 and CDR2: LGHNA, YSLEER. The CDR3 is 11 amino acids. CDR3 in amino acids: CASSPPRYIIF. CDR3 coding DNA: TGCGCCAGCAGCCCCCCCAGATACATCATCTTT.

This clonotype showed up just a few times. The chain carries TRBV20-1 and TRBJ1-1; D call uncertain. The CDR3 is 14 residues long. V lost 0 bases and J 3 bases, leaving 11 bases between the germline ends. Germline V gives CDR1 DFQATT, CDR2 SNEGSKA (reference sequence). Here the CDR3 DNA reads TGCAGTGCTAGAGAAGGAGGCTTGTACACTGAAGCTTTCTTT. This encodes CSAREGGLYTEAFF.

The rearrangement uses TRBV29-1 and TRBJ1-2; 8 nucleotides agree with TRBD1. Germline values: CDR1 SQVTM, CDR2 ANQGSEA. CDR3 length equals 14 residues. V gave up 0 bases and J gave up 5 bases; unmatched junction bases: 5. The CDR3, as DNA: TGCAGCGTTGAAGATATCACAGGGGGATATGGCTACACCTTC. Translation: CSVEDITGGYGYTF.

The table lists this clonotype with a few counts. The chain combines TRBV29-1 with TRBJ2-1, with 10 bases matching TRBD2. This CDR3 spans 14 amino acids. With V trimmed by 3 bases and J by 4 bases, 3 bases remained unmatched. From germline, CDR1 is SQVTM and CDR2 ANQGSEA. CDR3 sequence (DNA): TGCAGCGTTGACCGGACTAGCGGTTACAATGAGCAGTTCTTC. Amino acids: CSVDRTSGYNEQFF.

There are a few counts of this clonotype. The V and J genes are TRBV6-1 and TRBJ2-3; 9 bases line up with TRBD1. The CDR3 extends over 14 amino acids. V gave up 9 bases and J gave up 0 bases; unmatched junction bases: 4. Germline V gene sequence: CDR1 MNHNS, CDR2 SASEGT. CDR3 sequence: CASLQGASTDTQYF. The CDR3 nucleotides are TGTGCCAGTTTACAGGGGGCTAGCACAGATACGCAGTATTTT.

The sample holds a few counts of this clonotype. The chain links TRBV3-1 to TRBJ1-1; a possible D gene is TRBD1 (5 bases). The V and J ends lost 2 bases and 5 bases respectively, with 15 bases between them. This CDR3 has 15 amino acids. Per germline, CDR1 LGHDT and CDR2 YNNKEL (reference sequence). The CDR3 DNA reads as TGTGCCAGCAGCCAATCCACCACAGGAGGTACTGAAGCTTTCTTT. Protein sequence: CASSQSTTGGTEAFF.

The rearrangement uses TRBV20-1 and TRBJ2-7, with D perhaps TRBD1 (5 bases). The ends were cut back, 2 bases at V and 0 bases at J, with 8 bases in the middle. The CDR3 spans 13 residues. Germline-derived CDR1 and CDR2 are DFQATT and SNEGSKA (reference sequence). The CDR3 region is CSARTGRSYEQYF. CDR3 coding DNA: TGCAGTGCTAGAACAGGCCGCTCCTACGAGCAGTACTTC.

The gene calls are TRBV5-6 and TRBJ2-2; D ambiguous. Trimming left V 2 bases short and J 4 bases short, with 6 bases between. This CDR3 contains 13 residues. Germline lookup yields CDR1 SGHDT and CDR2 YYEEEE. CDR3 loop: CASSFSSTGELFF. CDR3 DNA: TGTGCCAGCAGCTTCTCTAGCACCGGGGAGCTGTTTTTT. The variable domain in full, with the rest retrieved from reference TRBV5-6 and TRBJ2-2, is DAGVTQSPTHLIKTRGQQVTLRCSPKSGHDTVSWYQQALGQGPQFIFQYYEEEERQRGNFPDRFSGHQFPNYSSELNVNALLLGDSALYLCASSFSSTGELFFGEGSRLTVL.

This clonotype was seen at least ten times. This chain connects TRBV4-1 to TRBJ1-2; a possible D gene is TRBD1 (5 bases). Per germline, CDR1 MGHRA and CDR2 YSYEKL. V lost 2 bases, J lost 4 bases, and 11 bases lay in between. The length of the CDR3 is 14 residues. This CDR3 is CASSQTIDSYGYTF. The DNA of the CDR3 is TGCGCCAGCAGCCAAACTATCGACAGCTATGGCTACACCTTC.

The rearrangement links TRBV30 to TRBJ2-1; a weak D match, TRBD2 (5 bases). The V end lost 0 bases, the J end lost 2 bases, and 8 bases lay between the germline ends. The CDR3 runs 14 residues. CDR1 and CDR2 (germline): GTSNPN, SVGIG (reference sequence). CDR3 nucleotides: TGTGCCTGGAGTGTGAGCGGTCCCTACAATGAGCAGTTCTTC. Amino acids: CAWSVSGPYNEQFF.

V is TRBV20-1 and J is TRBJ2-1; 10 positions match TRBD2. CDR1 and CDR2 (germline): DFQATT, SNEGSKA (reference sequence). J gave up 6 bases and V 3 bases, and 8 bases lay outside the gene matches. The CDR3 covers 15 residues. For the CDR3, the DNA is TGCAGTGCTAGTCCTAGCGGGAGTGTTAGCAATGAGCAGTTCTTC. Translating gives CSASPSGSVSNEQFF.

This clonotype was recorded a few times. This chain links TRBV11-2 with TRBJ2-2; D is undetermined. This CDR3 spans 16 amino acids. The V end lost 3 bases, the J end lost 1 base, and 12 bases lay between the germline ends. Looked up from germline, CDR1 is SGHAT and CDR2 is FQNNGV. The DNA for the CDR3 is TGTGCCAGCAGCTTGAGGCTGGGCGAGAACACCGGGGAGCTGTTTTTT. It is translated as CASSLRLGENTGELFF.

This rearrangement joins TRBV9 to TRBJ2-1, with 8 bases lining up with TRBD1. Germline V CDR1 and CDR2: SGDLS, YYNGEE. J was trimmed by 3 bases and V by 4 bases; bases with no gene match: 6. CDR3 length: 15 residues. The CDR3: CASSYTGGNYNEQFF. The CDR3 DNA reads TGTGCCAGCAGCTATACAGGGGGGAACTACAATGAGCAGTTCTTC.

This clonotype turned up a few times. This chain links TRBV2 with TRBJ2-1; D gene uncertain. Germline V lookup: CDR1 SNHLY, CDR2 FYNNEI. This CDR3 region has 15 residues. The ends were cut back, 10 bases at V and 0 bases at J, with 16 bases in the middle. CDR3 sequence reads: CATRRAESSYNEQFF. In DNA form, the CDR3 reads TGTGCCACCCGAAGGGCGGAGAGCTCCTACAATGAGCAGTTCTTC.

This clonotype has a handful of counts. The chain couples TRBV18 to TRBJ2-7; 12 bases align to TRBD2. V was clipped by 4 bases and J by 5 bases; unmatched bases: 3. The CDR3 runs to 14 residues. Germline V gene lookup returns CDR1 KGHSH and CDR2 LQKENI. CDR3 residues: CASSLRTSGDEQYF. The CDR3 bases are TGTGCCAGCTCACTACGGACTAGCGGGGACGAGCAGTACTTC.

V and J are TRBV18 and TRBJ2-2; the D gene is possibly TRBD2 (5 bases). V was pared by 3 bases and J by 2 bases, with 10 bases between. CDR1 and CDR2 (germline): KGHSH, LQKENI. The CDR3 totals 15 residues. The CDR3 loop reads CASSPLDSNTGELFF. The DNA for the CDR3 is TGTGCCAGCTCACCGCTGGACTCAAACACCGGGGAGCTGTTTTTT. Using reference TRBV18 and TRBJ2-2 for the parts outside the CDR3, the full variable domain is NAGVMQNPRHLVRRRGQEARLRCSPMKGHSHVYWYRQLPEEGLKFMVYLQKENIIDESGMPKERFSAEFPKEGPSILRIQQVVRGDSAAYFCASSPLDSNTGELFFGEGSRLTVL.

This chain connects TRBV18 to TRBJ2-1; D possibly matches TRBD1 or TRBD2 (6 bases each). This CDR3 spans 15 amino acids. V was clipped by 1 base and J by 4 bases, with 11 bases between them. Germline V gene lookup returns CDR1 KGHSH and CDR2 LQKENI. CDR3 in DNA: TGTGCCAGCTCACCACGGGGGGCCGAGTACAATGAGCAGTTCTTC. Amino acids: CASSPRGAEYNEQFF.

In its sample, this clonotype was seen a few times. V is TRBV20-1 and J is TRBJ2-3, with 8 bases matching TRBD2. CDR3 length: 16 residues. The junction had 12 bases not matched to a gene; V was cut back by 3 bases and J by 4 bases. Germline assignment: CDR1 DFQATT and CDR2 SNEGSKA (reference sequence). CDR3 sequence: CSASKVPGLEADTQYF. CDR3 bases: TGCAGTGCTAGCAAAGTCCCGGGACTAGAAGCAGATACGCAGTATTTT.

This clonotype was counted a few times. This sequence joins TRBV11-2 and TRBJ2-3; D gene uncertain. The V and J ends lost 1 base and 2 bases respectively, with 10 bases between them. CDR1 and CDR2 (germline): SGHAT, FQNNGV. The CDR3 length is 15 residues. The DNA for the CDR3 is TGTGCCAGCAGCTTAGTTGGCTACCTCACAGATACGCAGTATTTT. Its protein product is CASSLVGYLTDTQYF. Variable domain in full (rest from reference TRBV11-2 and TRBJ2-3): EAGVAQSPRYKIIEKRQSVAFWCNPISGHATLYWYQQILGQGPKLLIQFQNNGVVDDSQLPKDRFSAERLKGVDSTLKIQPAKLEDSAVYLCASSLVGYLTDTQYFGPGTRLTVL.

This rearrangement joins TRBV4-3 to TRBJ2-5, with TRBD2 identical over 9 bases. Germline CDR1 is LGHNA and CDR2 is YSLEER. Losses at the gene ends were 1 base for V and 1 base for J; bases not matched to a gene: 4. The CDR3 spans 16 residues. Here the CDR3 DNA reads TGCGCCAGCAGCCAAGTGGCGGGGGGGCCCCAAGAGACCCAGTACTTC. Protein sequence: CASSQVAGGPQETQYF.

This clonotype was seen many times. This chain uses TRBV20-1 with TRBJ2-5; D call uncertain. The CDR3 length is 11 residues. Germline assignment: CDR1 DFQATT and CDR2 SNEGSKA (reference sequence). Trimming left V 2 bases short and J 1 base short, with 2 bases between. The CDR3 sequence is CSARSQETQYF. CDR3 nucleotides: TGCAGTGCTAGAAGCCAAGAGACCCAGTACTTC.

A few counts support this clonotype. The V gene is TRBV28, the J gene TRBJ1-2; D uncertain. V was pared by 7 bases and J by 2 bases, with 8 bases between. The germline gives CDR1 MDHEN, CDR2 SYDVKM. There are 12 residues in the CDR3. This CDR3 is CASTGNNYGYTF. The CDR3 region has the DNA TGTGCCAGCACCGGGAACAACTATGGCTACACCTTC.

This clonotype was counted between two and nine times. This chain links TRBV20-1 with TRBJ2-4; TRBD1 might be the D (5 bases). Per the germline V gene, CDR1 is DFQATT and CDR2 is SNEGSKA (reference sequence). CDR3 size: 13 residues. V lost 5 bases, J lost 4 bases, and 12 bases lay in between. The DNA for the CDR3 is TGCAGTGCTTTGGACATTCGGAAAAACATTCAGTACTTC. It is translated as CSALDIRKNIQYF.